The clone carrying this TCR beta chain came up a few times. The identical CDR3 is also encoded by other nucleotide sequences in the sample. As processed by the authors: How many nucleated cells were present was estimated from reference gene primer amplification. The protocol was immunoSEQ multiplex PCR, while the TCRdb copy is restricted to in-frame clones and leaves out a portion. From that table come the V and J calls and clone size; the DNA was used to work out D and trimming. The sample holds 250,000 or so clones; approximately 86% are singletons and the top ten take about 7.1%. Germline lookup yields CDR1 LNHDA and CDR2 SQIVND (reference sequence). V was clipped by 4 bases and J by 6 bases, with 10 bases between them. This CDR3 is 12 amino acids long. The sample belongs to a study of blood T cell repertoires in COVID-19. Study as a whole: Samples came from the United States, Italy and Spain, spanning acute and convalescent COVID-19. Nucleic acid was either cDNA or gDNA, and it came from T cells, B-cell-depleted T cells, or PBMCs.

The chain employs TRBV19 and TRBJ2-7; tentative D call: TRBD1 (8 bases). Sequences were obtained from peripheral blood. This sequence originates from a woman in her 70s with active or convalescent COVID-19. The CDR3 sequence: CASSNRGGEQYF. The CDR3 DNA reads as TGTGCCAGTAGTAACAGGGGGGGCGAGCAGTACTTC.